This TCR beta chain was identified during a study of T cells in localized non-small cell lung cancer. Points from the study as a whole: The greatest T cell clonality was found in uninvolved adjacent lung (higher than in tumor).

Clones were sequenced by immunoSEQ multiplex PCR, and TCRdb holds only the in-frame ones, with some missing. The table lists fewer than 45,000 clones, around nine tenths of them singletons. This clone was observed once. Its antigen is undetermined. The source of this sequence is a female donor older than 55 with stage I squamous cell lung carcinoma. Sequenced here: peripheral blood, sampled before any cancer treatment.

This CDR3 is CASSIQEAYEQYF. The CDR3 region has the DNA TGTGCCAGCAGCATACAGGAGGCCTACGAGCAGTACTTC. The chain recombines TRBV7-2 with TRBJ2-7, with D possibly being TRBD1 or TRBD2 (5 bases each). V lost 5 bases to trimming and J lost 2 bases, with 10 bases between them. This CDR3 spans 13 amino acids. The germline gives CDR1 SGHTA, CDR2 FQGNSA.